A selection of T cell receptor beta chains follows, all from one sample in a study of T-cell reconstitution after alpha-beta-depleted transplantation in children. In TCRdb, the PCR reads were re-called with MiXCR into one record per CDR3 protein. The sample holds about 610,000 distinct CDR3 sequences, over 9.5% seen once. This material consisted of PBMCs from the stem cell graft donor, taken from the stem cell graft. Receptor source: a human donor who donated a stem cell graft to a child with acute myeloid leukemia. The CDR3 runs from the conserved cysteine through the conserved F or W. Fields, in order: CDR3 length, D gene, clone size, V gene, CDR3 protein. D genes are given only for firm matches. Clone size is given for some rows only: seen once, a few or many times, or a class if the clone is expanded.

14	NA	few	TRBV12-3/TRBV12-4	CASGGDSSTYEQYF
15	TRBD1	few	TRBV7-2	CASSSNRGRTDTQYF
16	TRBD1	few	TRBV19	CASRTMGQAGNQPQHF
14	NA	NA	TRBV7-2	CASSLIYSSQPQHF
14	TRBD2	once	TRBV19	CASSELAITGELFF
14	NA	NA	TRBV7-9	CASSPPVPLYEQYF
13	NA	few	TRBV29-1	CSVRGGEHTEAFF
14	TRBD1	many	TRBV29-1	CSFGSDRVFWEQFF
14	NA	NA	TRBV18	CASLRTQGGYGYTF
17	NA	NA	TRBV20-1	CSARGPFSTGGTDTQYF
15	TRBD1	few	TRBV14	CASSQEGTVRHIQYF
15	TRBD1	NA	TRBV12-3/TRBV12-4	CASSFGQGGNQPQHF
12	NA	few	TRBV12-3/TRBV12-4	CASSLVLGELFF
17	NA	NA	TRBV15	CATSAEMAPGELNEQYF
14	NA	NA	TRBV3-1	CASSYRTANEKLFF
16	TRBD2	many	TRBV3-1	CASSHPGRERYNEQFF
17	NA	NA	TRBV20-1	CSARRPPGEGGPGELFF
13	NA	few	TRBV6-2/TRBV6-3	CASSYMVGGEQYF
16	TRBD1	many	TRBV6-2/TRBV6-3	CASSLIRGNWNTEAFF
14	NA	NA	TRBV6-1	CASSLGVPGNEQFF
11	NA	many	TRBV10-3	CAISVTGELFF
16	NA	many	TRBV7-2	CASSSRTRVNTGELFF
16	TRBD1	few	TRBV7-3	CASSLGQGARADTQYF
16	NA	few	TRBV25-1	CASSESAFSSTDTQYF
16	NA	many	TRBV25-1	CASSEVVVTSQSEQFF
13	TRBD1	few	TRBV2	CASTTGQVVEAFF
15	NA	NA	TRBV7-9	CASSVRGEGTDTQYF
15	TRBD2	NA	TRBV29-1	CSAGGGVGVFGEQFF
15	NA	NA	TRBV11-3	CASSRGGVEADTQYF
14	TRBD1	many	TRBV20-1	CSAPDRQFTIKQFF
14	NA	many	TRBV7-9	CTSSRRQENTEAFF
19	NA	many	TRBV11-2	CASSLVRPGLQSSYNEQFF
14	NA	many	TRBV7-9	CASSGEQLSYEQYF
12	TRBD1	NA	TRBV6-2/TRBV6-3	CATQGARYEQYF
16	TRBD2	few	TRBV12-3/TRBV12-4	CASSPLGLPGTDTQYF
16	NA	NA	TRBV27	CASSSLALSGANVLTF
14	NA	many	TRBV12-3/TRBV12-4	CASSLGMNTGELFF
12	NA	NA	TRBV20-1	CSGGRVGYEQYF
13	NA	few	TRBV29-1	CSVENGRTDTQYF
14	NA	many	TRBV27	CASSLVGEGTEAFF
14	NA	NA	TRBV12-3/TRBV12-4	CASGSGSAGNTIYF
15	TRBD1	few	TRBV28	CASSLYQGASNEQFF
12	NA	many	TRBV6-2/TRBV6-3	CASSTERNEQFF
14	TRBD1	NA	TRBV24-1	CATKQTGGTGELFF
16	TRBD1	NA	TRBV24-1	CATSEGGQGSKNEQFF